This TCR beta chain was profiled in a study of blood T cell repertoires in COVID-19. Study context: Specimens from acute and convalescent COVID-19 originated in the United States, Italy and Spain.

The CDR3 contains 14 residues. Germline trimming cut 3 bases from V and 4 bases from J; bases unmatched to any gene: 4. Germline CDR1 is SQVTM and CDR2 is ANQGSEA. Source study methods: Amplification from reference gene primers served as the basis for estimated nucleated cell counts. Only in-frame clones appear in the TCRdb table, and some are missing; sequencing was by immunoSEQ multiplex PCR. V, J and clone size derive from that table, while D and trimming were established from the DNA sequence. Among about 120,000 clones listed, 87% were seen once. The receptor was derived from a woman in her 70s with acute or convalescent COVID-19. Sequencing used peripheral blood. The V gene is TRBV29-1, the J gene TRBJ2-1; TRBD2 matches at 9 bases. CDR3 amino acids: CSVDGGGAYNEQFF. CDR3 bases: TGCAGCGTTGATGGCGGGGGGGCATACAATGAGCAGTTCTTC.